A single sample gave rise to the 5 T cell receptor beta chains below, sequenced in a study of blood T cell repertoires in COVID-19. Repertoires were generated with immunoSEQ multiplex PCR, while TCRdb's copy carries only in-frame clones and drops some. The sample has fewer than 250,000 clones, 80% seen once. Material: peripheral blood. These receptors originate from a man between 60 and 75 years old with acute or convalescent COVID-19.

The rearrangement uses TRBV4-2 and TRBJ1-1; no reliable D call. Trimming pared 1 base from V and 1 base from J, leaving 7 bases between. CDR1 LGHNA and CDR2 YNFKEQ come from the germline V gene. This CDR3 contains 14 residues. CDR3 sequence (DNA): TGTGCCAGCAGCCAAGTCGGCGGGAACACTGAAGCTTTCTTT. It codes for CASSQVGGNTEAFF.

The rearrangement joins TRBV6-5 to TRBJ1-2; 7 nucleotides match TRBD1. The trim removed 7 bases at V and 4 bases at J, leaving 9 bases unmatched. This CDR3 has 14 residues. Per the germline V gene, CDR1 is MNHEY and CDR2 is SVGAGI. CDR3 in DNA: TGTGCCAGCACCGGAGGGACAGCCATCTATGGCTACACCTTC. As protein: CASTGGTAIYGYTF.

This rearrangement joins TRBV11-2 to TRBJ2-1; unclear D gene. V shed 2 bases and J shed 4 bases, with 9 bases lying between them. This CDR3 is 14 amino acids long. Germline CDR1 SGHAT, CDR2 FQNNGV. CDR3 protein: CASSLSTRYNEQFF. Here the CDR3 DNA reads TGTGCCAGCAGCTTATCCACCCGGTACAATGAGCAGTTCTTC.

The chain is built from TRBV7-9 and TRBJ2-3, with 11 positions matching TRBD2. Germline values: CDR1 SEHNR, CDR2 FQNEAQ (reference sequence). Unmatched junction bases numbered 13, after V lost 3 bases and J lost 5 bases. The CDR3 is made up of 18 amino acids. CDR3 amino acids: CASSFGLAGGGSIDTQYF. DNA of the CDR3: TGTGCCAGCAGCTTTGGTCTAGCGGGGGGCGGATCCATAGATACGCAGTATTTT.

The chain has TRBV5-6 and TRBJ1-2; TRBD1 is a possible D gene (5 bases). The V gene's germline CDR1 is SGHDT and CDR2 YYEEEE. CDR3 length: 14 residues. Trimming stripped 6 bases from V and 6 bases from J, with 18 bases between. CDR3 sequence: CASIGVAGSHGYTF. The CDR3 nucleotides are TGTGCCAGCATCGGAGTGGCAGGGTCGCATGGCTACACCTTC.